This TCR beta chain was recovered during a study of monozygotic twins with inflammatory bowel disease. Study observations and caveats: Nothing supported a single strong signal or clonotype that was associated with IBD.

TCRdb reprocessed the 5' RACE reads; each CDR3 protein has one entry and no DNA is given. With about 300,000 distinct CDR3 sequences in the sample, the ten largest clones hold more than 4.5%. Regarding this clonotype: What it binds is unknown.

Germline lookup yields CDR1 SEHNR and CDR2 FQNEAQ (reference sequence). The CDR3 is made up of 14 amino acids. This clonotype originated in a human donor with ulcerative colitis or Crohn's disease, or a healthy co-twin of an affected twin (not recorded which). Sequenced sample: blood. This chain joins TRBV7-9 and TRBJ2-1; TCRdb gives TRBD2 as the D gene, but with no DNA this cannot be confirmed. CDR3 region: CASRRTSSYNEHFF.